What follows are 21 T cell receptor beta chains derived from one specimen sequenced in a study of metastatic and nonmetastatic thyroid tumors. TCRdb redid the clone calls on the PCR reads using MiXCR. The sample carries approximately 15,000 clones, around 22% recorded once. Each patient went into thyroid surgery without having received any treatment. The specimen sequenced was adjacent normal tissue. These receptors were taken from a female donor with papillary thyroid cancer or a benign thyroid nodule (not recorded which). Some clones in this sample may be carry-over from other donors' samples.

As regards this clone: A much larger clone lies a single base off, so this may be a read error. The rearrangement links TRBV28 to TRBJ2-7, with TRBD2 matching over 9 bases. The CDR3 loop spans 16 amino acids. V lost 4 bases, J lost 9 bases, and 16 bases stayed unmatched. Germline V gene data show CDR1 as MDHEN and CDR2 as SYDVKM. The CDR3 nucleotides read TGTGCCAGCAGTTCCACCCCGGGGACTAGCCTCGACGGGCAGTACTTC. It specifies CASSSTPGTSLDGQYF.

This clone was detected only a few times. The V and J genes are TRBV20-1 and TRBJ2-7; the D is unclear. The CDR3 sequence is 12 residues long. Per germline, CDR1 DFQATT and CDR2 SNEGSKA (reference sequence). V lost 4 bases, J lost 1 base, and 8 bases lay in between. The CDR3 DNA reads TGCAGTGCTACCTGGCGGTCCTACGAGCAGTACTTC. Residues: CSATWRSYEQYF.

Sample share makes this clone large. This chain links TRBV28 with TRBJ2-7, with TRBD1 matching 9 bases. The CDR3 is 15 amino acids. Germline CDR1 is MDHEN and CDR2 is SYDVKM. V gave up 7 bases and J gave up 3 bases; unmatched junction bases: 10. CDR3 DNA sequence: TGTGCCAGCACCCACCCGGGACAGGGCCTCTACGAGCAGTACTTC. This codes for CASTHPGQGLYEQYF.

This clone showed up just a few times. The rearrangement uses TRBV27 and TRBJ2-2, with D possibly matching TRBD2 (6 bases). This CDR3 contains 15 residues. V shed 4 bases and J shed 3 bases, with 12 bases lying between them. Germline CDR1 and CDR2: MNHEY and SMNVEV (reference sequence). CDR3 bases: TGTGCCAGCAGTTCGTACGGGGGAGACACCGGGGAGCTGTTTTTT. This translates into CASSSYGGDTGELFF.

This clone has more than one count but fewer than ten. This chain uses TRBV7-9 with TRBJ2-7; possible D gene TRBD2, 7 bases. V gave up 4 bases and J gave up 2 bases, with 15 bases separating them. CDR1 is SEHNR, CDR2 FQNEAQ, per germline (reference sequence). This CDR3 spans 15 amino acids. CDR3 sequence (DNA): TGTGCCAGCAGCTCGCCAGCGGGGACAACCTACGAGCAGTACTTC. This translates into CASSSPAGTTYEQYF.

This chain links TRBV30 with TRBJ1-5, with no clear D. V was shortened by 2 bases and J by 9 bases, with 8 bases between the two germline ends. The germline CDR1 and CDR2 sequences are GTSNPN and SVGIG (reference sequence). This CDR3 comprises 11 residues. CDR3 sequence: CAWSYSGPQHF. DNA for the CDR3: TGTGCCTGGAGTTACTCTGGGCCCCAGCATTTT. The full variable domain, in which reference TRBV30 and TRBJ1-5 provide the parts outside the CDR3, is SQTIHQWPATLVQPVGSPLSLECTVEGTSNPNLYWYRQAAGRGLQLLFYSVGIGQISSEVPQNLSASRPQDRQFILSSKKLLLSDSGFYLCAWSYSGPQHFGDGTRLSIL.

The rearrangement uses TRBV6-6 and TRBJ2-1, with D uncertain. V lost 2 bases, J lost 2 bases, and 13 bases lay in between. Germline CDR1 and CDR2: MNHNY and SVGAGI (reference sequence). The CDR3 length is 16 residues. This chain's CDR3 is CASSYREWSTYNEQFF. The CDR3 nucleotides read TGTGCCAGCAGTTACAGGGAATGGAGTACCTACAATGAGCAGTTCTTC.

This clone occurred a few times. The chain uses TRBV27 and TRBJ2-1; TRBD2 might be the D (6 bases). From germline, CDR1 is MNHEY and CDR2 SMNVEV (reference sequence). Trimming removed 2 bases from V and 8 bases from J, with 16 bases in between. The CDR3 runs to 15 residues. CDR3 in DNA: TGTGCCAGCAGTTTAAGTGGGGGGAGAAGATATGAGCAGTTCTTC. This translates into CASSLSGGRRYEQFF.

CDR3 in amino acids: CASSISSGGNEQFF. The CDR3 DNA reads as TGTGCCAGTAGTATATCTAGCGGGGGCAATGAGCAGTTCTTC. The chain combines TRBV19 with TRBJ2-1; 10 bases match TRBD2. Trimming removed 2 bases from V and 6 bases from J; junction bases left unmatched: 1. Germline-derived CDR1 and CDR2 are LNHDA and SQIVND (reference sequence). The CDR3 runs to 14 residues.

The rearrangement links TRBV7-3 to TRBJ1-2; 7 positions match TRBD1. CDR1 SGHTA and CDR2 FQGTGA come from the germline V gene. V lost 2 bases to trimming and J lost 6 bases; unmatched junction nucleotides: 6. The CDR3 spans 14 residues. DNA of the CDR3: TGTGCCAGCAGCTTATCAGGGGGGCAGGATGGCTACACCTTC. Amino acids: CASSLSGGQDGYTF.

Comment on this clone: This may stem from a read error, because a much larger clone lies one nucleotide away. V is TRBV10-3 and J is TRBJ2-7, with 12 bases identical to TRBD2. The CDR3 totals 14 residues. Germline V gene data show CDR1 as ENHRY and CDR2 as SYGVKD. As DNA, the CDR3 is TGTTCCATCATGTGGACTAGCGGGGACAACGAGCAGTACTTC. This gives the protein CSIMWTSGDNEQYF.

The rearrangement links TRBV6-6 to TRBJ2-1; D is possibly TRBD2 (5 bases). Germline V gene sequence: CDR1 MNHNY, CDR2 SVGAGI (reference sequence). Trimming removed 3 bases from V and 8 bases from J, with 17 bases in between. The CDR3 is 15 amino acids. CDR3 DNA sequence: TGTGCCAGCAGTTATTCTAGCCATCAGGCTCATGAGCAGTTCTTC. Translating gives CASSYSSHQAHEQFF.

This clone was counted between two and nine times. V is TRBV6-2 or TRBV6-3 and J is TRBJ1-2, with D possibly TRBD1 on 6 matching bases. Germline CDR1 MNHEY, CDR2 SVGEGT. The germline V and J ends were trimmed by 2 bases and 3 bases, with 7 bases remaining between them. The CDR3 has 13 residues. The CDR3 DNA follows: TGTGCCAGCAGTTACCCAGGGGACTATGGCTACACCTTC. Protein sequence: CASSYPGDYGYTF.

The CDR3 sequence: CASRPVVSYNSPLHF. The CDR3 DNA follows: TGTGCCAGCAGGCCGGTGGTCTCCTATAATTCACCCCTCCACTTT. The V and J genes are TRBV28 and TRBJ1-6; no definite D call. Per germline, CDR1 MDHEN and CDR2 SYDVKM. Trimming left V 6 bases short and J 0 bases short, with 9 bases between. The CDR3 sequence is 15 residues long.

This clone was observed a few times. This chain links TRBV6-1 with TRBJ2-6; tentative D call: TRBD1 (6 bases). The V end lost 2 bases, the J end lost 4 bases, and 12 bases lay between the germline ends. CDR1 is MNHNS and CDR2 is SASEGT in the germline V gene. CDR3 size: 16 residues. The CDR3 DNA follows: TGTGCCAGCAGTGAATTTACAGGGCAAGGGGCCAACGTCCTGACTTTC. Translation gives CASSEFTGQGANVLTF.

The rearrangement uses TRBV20-1 and TRBJ2-7, with 10 bases that match TRBD1. This CDR3 contains 12 residues. Trimming cost V 7 bases and J 5 bases; bases outside gene matches: 5. Germline V gives CDR1 DFQATT, CDR2 SNEGSKA (reference sequence). In DNA, the CDR3 is TGCAGTGGGTCAGGACAGGGGGACGAGCAGTACTTC. The encoded protein is CSGSGQGDEQYF.

The CDR3 bases are TGTGCCAGCAGTTTCAGGGGGGTGGGGGAGACCCAGTACTTC. As protein: CASSFRGVGETQYF. The chain has TRBV28 and TRBJ2-5; weak D call: TRBD1 (7 bases). The germline CDR1 and CDR2 sequences are MDHEN and SYDVKM. The CDR3 sequence is 14 residues long. The V gene lost 3 bases and the J gene lost 5 bases, with 13 bases spanning the gap.

This clone was observed a handful of times. J is TRBJ1-5 and V is TRBV6-4, with 7 bases identical to TRBD1. Trimming took 6 bases from V and 0 from J; bases not matched to a gene: 14. The V gene's germline CDR1 is MRHNA and CDR2 SNTAGT. This CDR3 region has 18 residues. The CDR3 region is CASSPTRDRKYSNQPQHF. CDR3 sequence (DNA): TGTGCCAGCAGCCCCACCCGGGACAGAAAATATAGCAATCAGCCCCAGCATTTT.

This clone was observed a handful of times. V and J are TRBV6-1 and TRBJ1-4, with a possible D match to TRBD1 (6 bases). The V end lost 7 bases, the J end lost 2 bases, and 11 bases lay between the germline ends. The CDR3 is 14 amino acids. The germline gives CDR1 MNHNS, CDR2 SASEGT. The CDR3 loop reads CASNTGSTNEKLFF. The CDR3 bases are TGTGCCAGCAACACAGGGTCTACTAATGAAAAACTGTTTTTT.

This clone was recorded a few times. This chain joins TRBV7-8 and TRBJ2-2; 8 bases align to TRBD1. Germline V gene data show CDR1 as SGHVS and CDR2 as FQNEAQ. The CDR3 runs to 16 residues. V shed 4 bases and J 2 bases; nucleotides not matched to a gene: 6. The CDR3 loop is CASSSGQATNTGELFF. In DNA form, the CDR3 reads TGTGCCAGCAGCTCGGGACAGGCCACAAACACCGGGGAGCTGTTTTTT.

There are a few counts of this clone. J is TRBJ2-1 and V is TRBV12-3 or TRBV12-4; 9 bases agree with TRBD1. The CDR3 contains 14 residues. The V gene end was trimmed by 7 bases and the J gene end by 9 bases; junction bases not matched to a gene: 10. CDR3 region: CASTPGTGSGEQFF. The CDR3 DNA reads as TGTGCCAGCACCCCCGGGACAGGGTCGGGTGAGCAGTTCTTC.